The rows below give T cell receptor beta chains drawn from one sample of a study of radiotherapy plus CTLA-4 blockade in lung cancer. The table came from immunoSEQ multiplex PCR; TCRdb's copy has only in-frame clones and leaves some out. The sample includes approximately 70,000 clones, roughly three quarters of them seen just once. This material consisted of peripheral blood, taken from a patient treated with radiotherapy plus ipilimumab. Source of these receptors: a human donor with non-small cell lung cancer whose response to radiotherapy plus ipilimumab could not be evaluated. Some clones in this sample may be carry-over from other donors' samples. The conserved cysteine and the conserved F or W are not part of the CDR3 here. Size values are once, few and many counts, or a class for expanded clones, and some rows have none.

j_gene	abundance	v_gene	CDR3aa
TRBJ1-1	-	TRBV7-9	ASSFGRGAEAF
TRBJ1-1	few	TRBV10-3	ASSPFVGGSGVNTEAF
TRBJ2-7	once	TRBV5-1	ASSLGGTVWGSYEQY
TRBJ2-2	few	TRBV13	ASSLVSLAETGELF
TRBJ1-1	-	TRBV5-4	ASSLPEAPEAF
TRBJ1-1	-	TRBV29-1	SVEPRALNTEAF
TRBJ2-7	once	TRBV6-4	ASSDSMVARGLSYEQY
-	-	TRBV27	ASRVGTGSSYEQY
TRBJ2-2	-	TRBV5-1	ASSLGTGGNTGELF
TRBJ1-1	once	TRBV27	ASSSSWVRGRKWTEAF
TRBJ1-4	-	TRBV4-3	ASASERQGGEKLF
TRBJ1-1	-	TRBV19	ASSFAGPNTEAF
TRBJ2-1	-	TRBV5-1	ASSQDRVWDNEQF
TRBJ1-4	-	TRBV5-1	ASSLAGPGTGGLNEKLF
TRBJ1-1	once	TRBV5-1	ASTSLDIYTEAF
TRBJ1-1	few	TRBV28	ASTDFAGTTEAF
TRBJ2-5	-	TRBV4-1	ASSQDSTGQETQY
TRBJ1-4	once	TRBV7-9	ASSLGGTTSEKLF
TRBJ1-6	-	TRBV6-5	ASSYREHPNSPLH
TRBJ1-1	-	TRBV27	ASSSPRQRGRGTEAF
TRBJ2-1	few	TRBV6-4	ASSDTQRGGNEQF
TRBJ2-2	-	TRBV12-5	ASGLAIDTGELF
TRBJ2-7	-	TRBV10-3	AISQTSGGDEQY
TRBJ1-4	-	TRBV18	ASSSGETGVLLEKLF
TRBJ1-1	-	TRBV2	ASLPWGLNTEAF
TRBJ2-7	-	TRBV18	ASSPEGAGEQY